This paragraph covers one TCR beta chain sequence. Its target is unknown. The source of the sample is a study of identifying expanded T cells in peripheral blood. The CDR3 sequence is 18 residues long. The V end was cut by 3 bases, the J end by 6 bases, with 24 bases between. CDR1 is KGHSH and CDR2 is LQKENI in the germline V gene. Profiling relied on immunoSEQ multiplex PCR, and the TCRdb table lists in-frame clones only, not all of them. The table has more than 70,000 clones, around 88% seen once; the top ten hold 4.5% to 7%. The study, taken as a whole, reports: About 1.2 clones differed between technical replicates, versus about 15 and 19 over time. Two-week clone count variance significantly increased as total template count grew.

Healthy donors had no documented immune events, such as infections, while sampled. This chain links TRBV18 with TRBJ1-5; D uncertain. The sequence came from a person aged 18-70 years in good health. Sequencing input: blood. DNA of the CDR3: TGTGCCAGCTCACCTGTCGGGGTGACCGCAATCGGCGGTCAGCCCCAGCATTTT. It is translated as CASSPVGVTAIGGQPQHF.